Presented here are 9 T cell receptor beta chains from one specimen sequenced in a study of blood T cell repertoires in COVID-19. Some clones are missing from TCRdb's copy, which holds only in-frame ones; the method was immunoSEQ multiplex PCR. The sample holds 150,000 to 200,000 clones, roughly four fifths seen once. Sequenced material: peripheral blood. The receptors shown here come from a human donor with acute or convalescent COVID-19. The donor label of this sample is uncertain.

This CDR3 reads CASSSPGSYEQYF. The CDR3 nucleotides read TGTGCCAGCAGTTCCCCTGGGAGTTACGAGCAGTACTTC. The V and J genes are TRBV6-5 and TRBJ2-7; D may be TRBD2 (5 bases). The V and J ends lost 4 bases and 4 bases respectively, with 11 bases between them. This CDR3 is built from 13 residues. CDR1 is MNHEY and CDR2 is SVGAGI in the germline V gene.

The gene calls are TRBV10-1 and TRBJ2-3; D might be TRBD2 (5 bases). CDR3 length equals 15 residues. Deletions cut 4 bases from V and 1 base from J, with 12 bases between. Germline V gene sequence: CDR1 WNHNN, CDR2 SYGVQD (reference sequence). The CDR3 DNA is TGCGCCAGCAGTGGGCGGATGGAGGGCACAGATACGCAGTATTTT. It specifies CASSGRMEGTDTQYF.

This clone was found once. Here the CDR3 DNA reads TGTGCCAGCAGTTTCTACGGGTCCTACAATGAGCAGTTCTTC. This sequence encodes CASSFYGSYNEQFF. The rearrangement joins TRBV27 to TRBJ2-1, with no clear D. Germline CDR1 reads MNHEY; CDR2 reads SMNVEV (reference sequence). V shed 3 bases and J shed 1 base, with 7 bases lying between them. This CDR3 region has 14 residues.

The genes are TRBV6-5 and TRBJ2-3; 8 bases are a match to TRBD1. CDR3 length: 15 residues. The V and J ends lost 6 bases and 0 bases, in that order; junction bases with no gene match: 5. CDR1 is MNHEY, CDR2 SVGAGI, per germline. The CDR3 spells CASSLTGVSTDTQYF. The CDR3 nucleotides read TGTGCCAGCAGCCTGACAGGGGTGAGCACAGATACGCAGTATTTT.

This clone was counted a few times. The CDR3 coding sequence is TGTGCCAGCAGCTATTGGATTGCGGGGGCCCTCCACTTT. The encoded protein is CASSYWIAGALHF. The chain has TRBV5-4 and TRBJ1-6, with D possibly matching TRBD1 (5 bases). This CDR3 is built from 13 residues. CDR1 is SGHNT, CDR2 YYREEE, per germline (reference sequence). V was shortened by 3 bases and J by 14 bases, with 15 bases between the two germline ends. The full variable domain, its missing parts supplied by reference TRBV5-4 and TRBJ1-6, is ETGVTQSPTHLIKTRGQQVTLRCSSQSGHNTVSWYQQALGQGPQFIFQYYREEENGRGNFPPRFSGLQFPNYSSELNVNALELDDSALYLCASSYWIAGALHFGNGTRLTVT.

The chain links TRBV5-1 to TRBJ1-6; 7 bases agree with TRBD1. Germline V CDR1 and CDR2: SGHRS, YFSETQ. CDR3 length: 15 residues. Germline trimming cut 5 bases from V and 5 bases from J; bases unmatched to any gene: 7. Here the CDR3 DNA reads TGCGCCAGCAGGGGCGGGACAGCTGATAATTCACCCCTCCACTTT. Translation gives CASRGGTADNSPLHF.

The chain uses TRBV7-9 and TRBJ2-5; D might be TRBD2 (5 bases). Germline loops: CDR1 SEHNR, CDR2 FQNEAQ (reference sequence). The CDR3 totals 15 residues. Between the trimmed V and J ends, which lost 5 bases and 5 bases, there was a span of 18 bases. The CDR3 loop reads CASSVLTVQRETQYF. The DNA of the CDR3 is TGTGCCAGCAGCGTTCTAACGGTTCAGCGGGAGACCCAGTACTTC.

This clone was detected once. The chain couples TRBV6-2 or TRBV6-3 to TRBJ1-5, with 8 bases that match TRBD1. The J segment lost 3 bases and the V segment lost 2 bases, leaving 3 bases of the junction unmatched. Germline loops: CDR1 MNHEY, CDR2 SVGEGT. This CDR3 has 15 amino acids. CDR3 protein: CASSYGDRSNQPQHF. Here the CDR3 DNA reads TGTGCCAGCAGTTACGGGGACAGGTCCAATCAGCCCCAGCATTTT.

This clone was recorded once. The genes are TRBV7-3 and TRBJ1-2, with 12 bases lining up with TRBD1. J lost 5 bases, V lost 7 bases, and 8 bases had no gene match. CDR1 is SGHTA, CDR2 FQGTGA, per germline. The CDR3 consists of 15 residues. As DNA, the CDR3 is TGTGCCAGCACCGGGACAGGGGGCATTAAATATGGCTACACCTTC. It specifies CASTGTGGIKYGYTF. The full variable domain, in which reference TRBV7-3 and TRBJ1-2 provide the parts outside the CDR3, is GAGVSQTPSNKVTEKGKYVELRCDPISGHTALYWYRQSLGQGPEFLIYFQGTGAADDSGLPNDRFFAVRPEGSVSTLKIQRTERGDSAVYLCASTGTGGIKYGYTFGSGTRLTVV.